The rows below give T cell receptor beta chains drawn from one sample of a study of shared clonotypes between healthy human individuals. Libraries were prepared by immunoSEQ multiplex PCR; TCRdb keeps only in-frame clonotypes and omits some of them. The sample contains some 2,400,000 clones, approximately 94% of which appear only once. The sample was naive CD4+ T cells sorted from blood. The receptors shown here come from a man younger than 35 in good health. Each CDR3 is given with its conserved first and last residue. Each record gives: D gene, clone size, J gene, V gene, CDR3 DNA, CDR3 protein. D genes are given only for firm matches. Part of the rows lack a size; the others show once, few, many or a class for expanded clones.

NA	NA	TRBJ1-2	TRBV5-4	TGTGCCAGCAGCTTGCAGGGAGGTCGAGGCTACACCTTC	CASSLQGGRGYTF
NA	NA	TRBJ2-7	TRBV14	TGTGCCAGCAGCCAAGATCGGCTCGAGCAGTACTTC	CASSQDRLEQYF
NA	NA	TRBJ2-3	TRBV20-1	TGCAGTGCTCTAGGATCGGATACGCAGTATTTT	CSALGSDTQYF
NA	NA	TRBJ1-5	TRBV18	TGTGCCAGCTCACAGGGGACGGGCAATCAGCCCCAGCATTTT	CASSQGTGNQPQHF
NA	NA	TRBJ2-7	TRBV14	TGTGCCAGCAGCCAAGGCCCCGGGGGAAACTACGAGCAGTACTTC	CASSQGPGGNYEQYF
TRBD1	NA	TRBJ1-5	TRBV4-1	TGCGCCAGCAGCCAAGGACAGGGAGGTTTGCAGCCCCAGCATTTT	CASSQGQGGLQPQHF
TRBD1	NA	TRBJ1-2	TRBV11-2	TGTGCCAGCAGCTTAGGAGGGACAGCCCAGGGGGTCTACACCTTC	CASSLGGTAQGVYTF
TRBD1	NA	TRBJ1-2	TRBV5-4	TGTGCCAGCAGCTGGGCGGGACAGGGGTCTAACTATGGCTACACCTTC	CASSWAGQGSNYGYTF
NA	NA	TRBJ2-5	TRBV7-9	TGTGCCAGCACCCAAGGGCCTCAAGAGACCCAGTACTTC	CASTQGPQETQYF
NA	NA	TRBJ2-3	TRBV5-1	TGCGCCAGCAGCTTGGATGTCTTCACAGATACGCAGTATTTT	CASSLDVFTDTQYF
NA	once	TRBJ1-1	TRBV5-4	TGTGCCAGCAGCTTGGAACCGACATACCCTGAAGCTTTCTTT	CASSLEPTYPEAFF
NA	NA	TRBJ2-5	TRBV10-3	TGTGCCATCAGTGACAGGAACCAAGAGACCCAGTACTTC	CAISDRNQETQYF
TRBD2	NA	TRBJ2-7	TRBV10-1	TGCGCCAGCAGTGAGTCAAGCGGGAAATACGAGCAGTACTTC	CASSESSGKYEQYF
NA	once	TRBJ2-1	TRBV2	TGTGCCAGCAGTGAAGGGGAGGATGAGCAGTTCTTC	CASSEGEDEQFF
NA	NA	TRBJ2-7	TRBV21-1	TGTGCCGGGGCCGGGCAGGGGACCCACGAGCAGTACTTC	CAGAGQGTHEQYF
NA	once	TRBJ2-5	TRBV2	TGTGCCAGCAGTGAGGAGAGTCGGGGTTCGGAGACCCAGTACTTC	CASSEESRGSETQYF
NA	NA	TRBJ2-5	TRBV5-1	TGCGCCAGCAGCAACCAGGGGCTGCAAGAGACCCAGTACTTC	CASSNQGLQETQYF
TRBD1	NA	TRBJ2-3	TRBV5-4	TGTGCCAGCAGCTTATTTACAGGGGCAGATACGCAGTATTTT	CASSLFTGADTQYF
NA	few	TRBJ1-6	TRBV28	TGTGCCAGCCGACCAGAGAGCTCCTATAATTCACCCCTCCACTTT	CASRPESSYNSPLHF
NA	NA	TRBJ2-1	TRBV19	TGTGCTAGTAGTATGAAGGTCAATGAGCAGTTCTTC	CASSMKVNEQFF
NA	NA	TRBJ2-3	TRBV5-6	TGTGCCAGCAGCTTGGAGGTGGATACGCAGTATTTT	CASSLEVDTQYF
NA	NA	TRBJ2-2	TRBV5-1	TGCGCCAGCAGCTTGGCACCCAGCGCCGGGGAGCTGTTTTTT	CASSLAPSAGELFF
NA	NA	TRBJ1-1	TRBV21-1	TGTGCCAGCAGCACGGCAGCCCTGTTGGGGTCGGAAGCTTTCTTT	CASSTAALLGSEAFF
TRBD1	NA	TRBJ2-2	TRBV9	TGTGCCAGCGCAGAGGGACAGGGTGCCACCGGGGAGCTGTTTTTT	CASAEGQGATGELFF
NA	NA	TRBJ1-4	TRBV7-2	TGTGCCAGCAGCGACGGATCGGCTAATGAAAAACTGTTTTTT	CASSDGSANEKLFF
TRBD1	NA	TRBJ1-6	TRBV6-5	TGTGCCAGCAGTTACAGGGGGCGTAACTCACCCCTCCACTTT	CASSYRGRNSPLHF
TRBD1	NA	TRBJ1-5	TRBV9	TGTGCCAGCAGCGTAGCGGATCCGGGACAGGGTGACTATAGCAATCAGCCCCAGCATTTT	CASSVADPGQGDYSNQPQHF
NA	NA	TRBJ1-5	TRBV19	TGTGCCAGTAGTATAGTGACCCCGGCGGGCAATCAGCCCCAGCATTTT	CASSIVTPAGNQPQHF
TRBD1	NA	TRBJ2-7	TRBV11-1	TGTGCCAGCAGCTTAGACAGGGGCTTCTACGAGCAGTACTTC	CASSLDRGFYEQYF
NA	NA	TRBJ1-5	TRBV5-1	TGCGCCAGCAGCTTGGGTCCAAATCAGCCCCAGCATTTT	CASSLGPNQPQHF
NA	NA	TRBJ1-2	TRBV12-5	TGTGCTAGTGGTTTGGTACCGGCAGGCTTCTATGGCTACACCTTC	CASGLVPAGFYGYTF
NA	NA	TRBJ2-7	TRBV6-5	TGTGCCAGCAGTTATATGGGGGGCATCGAGCAGTACTTC	CASSYMGGIEQYF
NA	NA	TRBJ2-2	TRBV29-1	TGCAGCGTTGCTCTATACACCGGGGAGCTGTTTTTT	CSVALYTGELFF
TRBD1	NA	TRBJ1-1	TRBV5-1	TGCGCCAGCAGCTCGAGGGACAGGGGGCTTGAAGCTTTCTTT	CASSSRDRGLEAFF
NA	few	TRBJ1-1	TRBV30	TGTGCCTGGAGTGGACAGTCGAACACTGAAGCTTTCTTT	CAWSGQSNTEAFF
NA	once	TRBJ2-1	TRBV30	TGTGCCTGGAGTGTACAAGGGTACGGTGAGCAGTTCTTC	CAWSVQGYGEQFF
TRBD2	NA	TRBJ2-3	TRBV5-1	TGCGCCAGCAGCGAGGGGACTAGCACGCAGTATTTT	CASSEGTSTQYF
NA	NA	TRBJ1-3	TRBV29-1	TGCAGCGTTGAATCCCGTCTCTCTGGAAACACCATATATTTT	CSVESRLSGNTIYF